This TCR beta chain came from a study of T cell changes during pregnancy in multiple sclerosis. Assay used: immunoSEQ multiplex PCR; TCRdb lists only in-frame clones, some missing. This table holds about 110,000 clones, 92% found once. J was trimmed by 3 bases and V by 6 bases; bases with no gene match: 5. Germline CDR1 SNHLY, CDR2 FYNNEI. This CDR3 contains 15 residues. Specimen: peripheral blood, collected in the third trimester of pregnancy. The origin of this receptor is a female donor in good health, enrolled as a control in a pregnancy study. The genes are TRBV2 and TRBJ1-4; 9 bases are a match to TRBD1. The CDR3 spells CASRVQGAANEKLFF. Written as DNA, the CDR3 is TGTGCCAGCAGGGTACAGGGGGCGGCTAATGAAAAACTGTTTTTT. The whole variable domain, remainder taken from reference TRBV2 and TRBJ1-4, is EPEVTQTPSHQVTQMGQEVILRCVPISNHLYFYWYRQILGQKVEFLVSFYNNEISEKSEIFDDQFSVERPDGSNFTLKIRSTKLEDSAMYFCASRVQGAANEKLFFGSGTQLSVL.